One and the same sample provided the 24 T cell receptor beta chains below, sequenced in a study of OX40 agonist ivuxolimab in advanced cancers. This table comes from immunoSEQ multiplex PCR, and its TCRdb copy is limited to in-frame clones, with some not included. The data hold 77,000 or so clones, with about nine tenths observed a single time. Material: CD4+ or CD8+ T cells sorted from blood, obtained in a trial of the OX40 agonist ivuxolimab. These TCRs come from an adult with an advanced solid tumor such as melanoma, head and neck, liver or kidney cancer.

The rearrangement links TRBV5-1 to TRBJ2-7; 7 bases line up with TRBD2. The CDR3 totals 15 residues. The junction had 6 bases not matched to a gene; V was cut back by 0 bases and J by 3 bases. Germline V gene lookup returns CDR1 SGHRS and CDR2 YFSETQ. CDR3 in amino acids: CASSLVLGGSYEQYF. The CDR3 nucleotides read TGCGCCAGCAGCTTGGTGCTCGGGGGGAGCTACGAGCAGTACTTC.

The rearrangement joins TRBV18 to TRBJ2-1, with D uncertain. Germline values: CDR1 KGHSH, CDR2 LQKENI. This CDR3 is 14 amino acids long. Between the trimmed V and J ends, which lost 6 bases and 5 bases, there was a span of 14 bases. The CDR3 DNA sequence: TGTGCCAGCTCTCCAAACGGGCCCGACAATGAGCAGTTCTTC. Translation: CASSPNGPDNEQFF. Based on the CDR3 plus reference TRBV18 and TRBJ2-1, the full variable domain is NAGVMQNPRHLVRRRGQEARLRCSPMKGHSHVYWYRQLPEEGLKFMVYLQKENIIDESGMPKERFSAEFPKEGPSILRIQQVVRGDSAAYFCASSPNGPDNEQFFGPGTRLTVL.

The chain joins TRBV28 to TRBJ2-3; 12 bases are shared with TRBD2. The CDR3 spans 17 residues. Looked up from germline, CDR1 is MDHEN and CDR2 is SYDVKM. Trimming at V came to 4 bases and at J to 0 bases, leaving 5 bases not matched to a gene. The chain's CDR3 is CASSSQTSGGSTDTQYF. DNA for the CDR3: TGTGCCAGCAGTTCCCAGACTAGCGGGGGTAGCACAGATACGCAGTATTTT.

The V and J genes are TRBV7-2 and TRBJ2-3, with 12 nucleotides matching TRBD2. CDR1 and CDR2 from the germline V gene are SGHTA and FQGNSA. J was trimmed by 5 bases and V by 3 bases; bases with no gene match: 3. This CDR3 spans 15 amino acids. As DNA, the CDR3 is TGTGCCAGCAGCTTTCAACTAGCGGGAGGAGATACGCAGTATTTT. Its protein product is CASSFQLAGGDTQYF. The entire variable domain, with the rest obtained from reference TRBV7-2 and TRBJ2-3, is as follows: GAGVSQSPSNKVTEKGKDVELRCDPISGHTALYWYRQSLGQGLEFLIYFQGNSAPDKSGLPSDRFSAERTGGSVSTLTIQRTQQEDSAVYLCASSFQLAGGDTQYFGPGTRLTVL.

CDR3 protein: CASSPHNEQYF. The CDR3 DNA reads as TGTGCCAGCAGCCCCCACAACGAGCAGTACTTC. J is TRBJ2-7 and V is TRBV11-2; D remains ambiguous. Germline V lookup: CDR1 SGHAT, CDR2 FQNNGV. Trimming took off 5 bases at V and 5 bases at J, with 7 bases between the two ends. The CDR3 totals 11 residues.

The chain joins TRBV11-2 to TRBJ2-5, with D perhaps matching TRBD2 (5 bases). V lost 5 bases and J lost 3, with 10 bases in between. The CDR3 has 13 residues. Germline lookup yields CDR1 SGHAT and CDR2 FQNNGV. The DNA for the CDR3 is TGTGCCAGCAGCCCGCGGGTAAAAGAGACCCAGTACTTC. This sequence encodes CASSPRVKETQYF.

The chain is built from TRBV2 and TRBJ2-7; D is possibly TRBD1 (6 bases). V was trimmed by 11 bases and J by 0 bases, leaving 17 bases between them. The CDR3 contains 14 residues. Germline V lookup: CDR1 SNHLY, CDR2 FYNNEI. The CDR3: CAGTQGYNSYEQYF. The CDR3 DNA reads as TGTGCCGGCACCCAGGGGTATAACTCCTACGAGCAGTACTTC.

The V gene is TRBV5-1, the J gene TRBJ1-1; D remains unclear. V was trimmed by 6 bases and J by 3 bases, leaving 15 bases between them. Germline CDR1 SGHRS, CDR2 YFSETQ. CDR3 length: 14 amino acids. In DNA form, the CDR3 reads TGCGCCAGCACCGCATTAGGTGGGGACACTGAAGCTTTCTTT. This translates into CASTALGGDTEAFF.

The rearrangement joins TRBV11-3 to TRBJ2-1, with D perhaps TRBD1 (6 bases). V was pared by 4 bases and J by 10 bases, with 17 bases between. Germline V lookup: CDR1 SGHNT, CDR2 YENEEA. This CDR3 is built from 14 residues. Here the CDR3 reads CASSSPTGLYEQFF. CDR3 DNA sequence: TGTGCCAGCAGCTCACCGACAGGTTTGTACGAGCAGTTCTTC.

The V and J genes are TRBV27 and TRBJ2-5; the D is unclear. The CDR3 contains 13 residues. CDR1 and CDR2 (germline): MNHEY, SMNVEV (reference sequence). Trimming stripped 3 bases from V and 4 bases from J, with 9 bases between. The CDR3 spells CASSFLAGETQYF. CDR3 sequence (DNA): TGTGCCAGCAGTTTTCTGGCAGGAGAGACCCAGTACTTC.

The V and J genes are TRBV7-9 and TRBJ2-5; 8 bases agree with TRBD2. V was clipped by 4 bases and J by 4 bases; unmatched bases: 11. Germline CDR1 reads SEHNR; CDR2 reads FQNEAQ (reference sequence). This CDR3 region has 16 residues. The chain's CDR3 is CASSSSGRGASETQYF. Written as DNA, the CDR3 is TGTGCCAGCAGCTCCTCTGGGCGGGGGGCTTCAGAGACCCAGTACTTC. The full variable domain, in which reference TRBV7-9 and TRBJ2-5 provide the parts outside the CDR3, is DTGVSQNPRHKITKRGQNVTFRCDPISEHNRLYWYRQTLGQGPEFLTYFQNEAQLEKSRLLSDRFSAERPKGSFSTLEIQRTEQGDSAMYLCASSSSGRGASETQYFGPGTRLLVL.

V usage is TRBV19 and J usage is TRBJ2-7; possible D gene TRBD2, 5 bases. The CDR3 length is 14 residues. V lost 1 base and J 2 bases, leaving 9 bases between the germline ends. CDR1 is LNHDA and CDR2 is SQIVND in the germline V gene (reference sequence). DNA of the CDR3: TGTGCCAGTAGTATAGGTCGGGAAACCTACGAGCAGTACTTC. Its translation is CASSIGRETYEQYF.

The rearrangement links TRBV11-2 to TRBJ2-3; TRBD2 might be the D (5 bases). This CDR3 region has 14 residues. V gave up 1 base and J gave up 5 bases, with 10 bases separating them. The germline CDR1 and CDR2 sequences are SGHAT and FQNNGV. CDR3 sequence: CASSLVGVGDTQYF. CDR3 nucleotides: TGTGCCAGCAGCTTAGTCGGGGTAGGAGATACGCAGTATTTT.

For the CDR3, the DNA is TGTGCCAGCAGCTTAGGTAGCGGGAACGATGAGCAGTTCTTC. Protein product: CASSLGSGNDEQFF. This chain joins TRBV11-3 and TRBJ2-1; 8 nucleotides agree with TRBD2. The CDR3 consists of 14 residues. After removal of 1 base from V and 8 bases from J, the junction contained 4 bases not matched to a gene. The germline gives CDR1 SGHNT, CDR2 YENEEA.

The CDR3 region has the DNA TGCGCCAGCAGCTTGGAAAGTATAGATACGCAGTATTTT. Translating gives CASSLESIDTQYF. The rearrangement joins TRBV5-1 to TRBJ2-3; D gene ambiguous. CDR3 length equals 13 residues. Germline CDR1 SGHRS, CDR2 YFSETQ. Between the trimmed V and J ends, which lost 0 bases and 5 bases, there was a span of 7 bases. The variable domain in full, with the rest retrieved from reference TRBV5-1 and TRBJ2-3, is KAGVTQTPRYLIKTRGQQVTLSCSPISGHRSVSWYQQTPGQGLQFLFEYFSETQRNKGNFPGRFSGRQFSNSRSEMNVSTLELGDSALYLCASSLESIDTQYFGPGTRLTVL.

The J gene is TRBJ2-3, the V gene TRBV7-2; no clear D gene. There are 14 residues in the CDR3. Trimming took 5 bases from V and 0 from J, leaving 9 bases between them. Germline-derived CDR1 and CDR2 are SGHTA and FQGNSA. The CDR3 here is CASSLGFSTDTQYF. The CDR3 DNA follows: TGTGCCAGCAGCCTAGGGTTTAGCACAGATACGCAGTATTTT.

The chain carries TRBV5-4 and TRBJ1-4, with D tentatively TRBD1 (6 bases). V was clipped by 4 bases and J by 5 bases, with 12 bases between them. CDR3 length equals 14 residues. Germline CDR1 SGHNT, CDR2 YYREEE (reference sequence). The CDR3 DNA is TGTGCCAGCAGCCCCGGGACACAGAATGAAAAACTGTTTTTT. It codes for CASSPGTQNEKLFF. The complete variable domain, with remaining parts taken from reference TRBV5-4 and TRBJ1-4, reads ETGVTQSPTHLIKTRGQQVTLRCSSQSGHNTVSWYQQALGQGPQFIFQYYREEENGRGNFPPRFSGLQFPNYSSELNVNALELDDSALYLCASSPGTQNEKLFFGSGTQLSVL.

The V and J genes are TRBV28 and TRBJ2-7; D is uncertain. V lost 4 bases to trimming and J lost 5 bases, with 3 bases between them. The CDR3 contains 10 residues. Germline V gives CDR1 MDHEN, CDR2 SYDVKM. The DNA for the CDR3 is TGTGCCAGCAGTTCGCACGAGCAGTACTTC. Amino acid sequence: CASSSHEQYF.

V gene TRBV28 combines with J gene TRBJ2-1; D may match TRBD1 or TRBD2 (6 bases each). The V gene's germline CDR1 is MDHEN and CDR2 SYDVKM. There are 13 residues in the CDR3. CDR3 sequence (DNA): TGTGGAACTAGCAGACAGGCCTACAATGAGCAGTTCTTC. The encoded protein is CGTSRQAYNEQFF.

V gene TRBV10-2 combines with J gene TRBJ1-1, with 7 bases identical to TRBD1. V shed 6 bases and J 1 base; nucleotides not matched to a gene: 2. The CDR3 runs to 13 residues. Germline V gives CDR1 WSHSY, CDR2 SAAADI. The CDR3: CASRDRWNTEAFF. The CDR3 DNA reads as TGCGCCAGCAGGGACAGGTGGAACACTGAAGCTTTCTTT.

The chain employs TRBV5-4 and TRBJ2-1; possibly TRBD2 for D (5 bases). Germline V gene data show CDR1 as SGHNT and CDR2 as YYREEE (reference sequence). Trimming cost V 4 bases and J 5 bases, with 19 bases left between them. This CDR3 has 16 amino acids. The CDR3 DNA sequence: TGTGCCAGCAGCCCCGGCGGGCGCGGCCTTAACAATGAGCAGTTCTTC. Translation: CASSPGGRGLNNEQFF.

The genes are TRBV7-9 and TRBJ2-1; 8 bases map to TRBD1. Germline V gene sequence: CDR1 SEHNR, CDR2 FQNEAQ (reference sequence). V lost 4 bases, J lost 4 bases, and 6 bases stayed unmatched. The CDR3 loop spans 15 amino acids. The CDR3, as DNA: TGTGCCAGCAGCTCCGGACAGGGCGGATACAATGAGCAGTTCTTC. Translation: CASSSGQGGYNEQFF.

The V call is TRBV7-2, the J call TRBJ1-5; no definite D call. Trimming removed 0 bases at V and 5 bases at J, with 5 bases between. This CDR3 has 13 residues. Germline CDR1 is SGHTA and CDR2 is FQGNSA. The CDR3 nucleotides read TGTGCCAGCAGCTTAGCCCTTTATCAGCCCCAGCATTTT. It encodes CASSLALYQPQHF.

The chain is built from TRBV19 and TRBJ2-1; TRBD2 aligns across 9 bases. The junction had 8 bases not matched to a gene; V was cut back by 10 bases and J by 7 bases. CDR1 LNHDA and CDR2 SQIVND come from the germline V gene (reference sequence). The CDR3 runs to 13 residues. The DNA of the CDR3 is TGTGCCACGGCCGGGACTAGCAATAATGAGCAGTTCTTC. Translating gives CATAGTSNNEQFF.